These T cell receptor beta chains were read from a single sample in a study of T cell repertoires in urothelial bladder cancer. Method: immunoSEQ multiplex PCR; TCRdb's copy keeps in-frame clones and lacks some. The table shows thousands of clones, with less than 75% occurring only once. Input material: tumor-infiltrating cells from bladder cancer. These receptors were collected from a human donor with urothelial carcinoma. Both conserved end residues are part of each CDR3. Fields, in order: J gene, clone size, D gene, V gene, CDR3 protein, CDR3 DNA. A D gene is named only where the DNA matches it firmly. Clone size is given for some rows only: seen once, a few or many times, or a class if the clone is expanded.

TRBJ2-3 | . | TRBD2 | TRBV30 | CAWRLQTSGGDTQYF | TGTGCCTGGCGTCTCCAAACTAGCGGGGGGGATACGCAGTATTTT
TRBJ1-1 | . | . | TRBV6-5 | CASSYDRSNTEAFF | TGTGCCAGCAGTTACGACAGGTCTAACACTGAAGCTTTCTTT
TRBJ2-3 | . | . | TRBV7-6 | CASSLGLSTDTQYF | TGTGCCAGCAGCTTAGGCCTGAGCACAGATACGCAGTATTTT
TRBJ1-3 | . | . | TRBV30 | CARSVTGTRNTIYF | TGTGCCAGGAGTGTAACAGGGACAAGGAACACCATATATTTT
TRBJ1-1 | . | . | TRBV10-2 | CASQQSLAEAFF | TGCGCCAGTCAACAGTCTCTAGCTGAAGCTTTCTTT
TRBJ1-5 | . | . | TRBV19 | CASTKGRGGTAEKHQPQHF | TGTGCCAGTACTAAAGGAAGGGGTGGAACAGCCGAGAAACATCAGCCCCAGCATTTT
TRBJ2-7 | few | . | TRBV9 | CASSVSPDSYEQYF | TGTGCCAGCAGCGTCTCACCGGACAGTTACGAGCAGTACTTC
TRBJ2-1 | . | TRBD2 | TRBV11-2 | CASSLVSGGLSYNEQFF | TGTGCCAGCAGCTTAGTGAGCGGGGGCCTCTCCTACAATGAGCAGTTCTTC
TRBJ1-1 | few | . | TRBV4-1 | CASSQVGLAGQRNTEAFF | TGCGCCAGCAGCCAAGTCGGCCTCGCGGGTCAGAGGAACACTGAAGCTTTCTTT
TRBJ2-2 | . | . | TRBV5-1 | CASSPGTNTGELFF | TGCGCCAGCAGCCCCGGGACCAACACCGGGGAGCTGTTTTTT